This TCR beta chain derives from a study of blood T cell repertoires in COVID-19 (dated by TCRdb to 2020 to 2021). For context, the study as a whole: Collaborator samples came from the United States, Italy and Spain and covered acute and convalescent phases of COVID-19. The prospective study material was composed of cDNA or gDNA derived from T cells, B-cell-depleted T cells, or PBMCs. Deeply sampled blood TCRbeta repertoires from subjects exposed to, actively infected with, or recovered from COVID-19 were included in the dataset. The repertoires were made available in a free public database intended to serve as a resource for research on the immune response to SARS-CoV-2. Samples came from the ongoing ImmuneRACE study (first 160 participants) plus 1,254 subjects from 6 global collaborators. Nearly every sample came with metadata listing a de-identified subject ID, COVID-19 status, age in years and sex. HLA class I and class II types, where available, came from metadata supplied by the sample provider rather than from assay-based typing.

Trimming removed 1 base from V and 6 bases from J; the gene matches leave 4 bases unexplained. Based on the germline V gene, the CDR1 and CDR2 sequences are LGHNA and YNFKEQ. The CDR3 measures 15 amino acids from cysteine to phenylalanine. Of all the DNA, just the CDR3 is kept, 45 bases in frame from base 1. Only a few counts were recorded for this clone. The antigen it binds to is not known. The sample holds no much larger clone one base away, and base qualities are not on file. Collaborating institutions collected whole blood in K2EDTA tubes following their own protocols. Collaborator samples were shipped for TCRbeta analysis as frozen whole blood, isolated PBMCs, or DNA extracted from either sample type. The immunoSEQ Assay, a bias-controlled multiplex PCR, was used to amplify TCRbeta CDR3 regions from genomic DNA. As for the original processing: Nucleated cell counts per sample were estimated from amplification of reference gene primers within the assay. Sequence reads were collapsed and filtered to measure the absolute abundance of every unique TCRbeta CDR3 rearrangement. Productive Simpson clonality was computed per sample as the square root of Simpson's diversity index over productive rearrangements. TCRdb provides this immuneACCESS table in a form limited to in-frame rearrangements. Some clones are lacking; in checked studies, under half of them reflect an unresolved V gene, and why the rest are absent is not known. Clone size and the V and J calls come from that table; the DNA yielded D and trimming. This sample gives 45,000 to 55,000 clones in total; less than 90% of them show up just once. The ten largest clones capture 5.3% of the sample.

Paper-wide results and their limitations: The quantity of clinical and demographic metadata differed by source and by participant and was supplied without curation.

The TCR comes from a human donor in a cohort sampled during active COVID-19. The sequence joins TRBV4-2 to TRBJ1-5; 9 of the junction bases match TRBD1. Source material: peripheral blood. CDR3 sequence: CASSQGDREGQPQHF. DNA sequence: TGTGCCAGCAGCCAAGGGGACAGGGAGGGTCAGCCCCAGCATTTT.